This T cell receptor (beta chain) was observed in a study of blood T cell repertoires in COVID-19. The CDR3 has 16 residues. The V and J ends lost 5 bases and 6 bases, in that order; junction bases with no gene match: 7. Per the germline V gene, CDR1 is SGHAT and CDR2 is FQNNGV. Only in-frame clones appear in the TCRdb table, and some are missing; sequencing was by immunoSEQ multiplex PCR. This table holds hundreds of thousands of clones, around 84% found once. The TCR was taken from a woman aged 40 to 50 with acute COVID-19. The gene calls are TRBV11-2 and TRBJ2-1; 13 bases are shared with TRBD2. Sequences were obtained from PBMCs or T cells enriched from blood (not recorded which). The DNA for the CDR3 is TGTGCCAGCAGCCCGACGGGACTAGCGGGGACCAATGAGCAGTTCTTC. Its protein product is CASSPTGLAGTNEQFF.